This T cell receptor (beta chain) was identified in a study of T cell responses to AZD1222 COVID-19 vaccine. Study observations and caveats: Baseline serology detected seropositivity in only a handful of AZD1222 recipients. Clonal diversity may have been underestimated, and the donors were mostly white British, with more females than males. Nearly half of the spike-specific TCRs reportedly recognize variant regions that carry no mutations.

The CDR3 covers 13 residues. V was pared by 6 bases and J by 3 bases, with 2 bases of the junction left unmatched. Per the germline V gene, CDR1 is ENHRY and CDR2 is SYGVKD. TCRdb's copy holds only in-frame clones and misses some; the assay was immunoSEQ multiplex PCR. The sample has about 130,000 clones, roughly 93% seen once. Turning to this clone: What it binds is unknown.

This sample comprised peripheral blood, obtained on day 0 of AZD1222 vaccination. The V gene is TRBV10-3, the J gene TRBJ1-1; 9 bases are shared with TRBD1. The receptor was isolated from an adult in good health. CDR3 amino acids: CAIRGQGDTEAFF. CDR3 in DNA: TGTGCCATCAGGGGACAGGGAGACACTGAAGCTTTCTTT.